One sample yielded the 24 T cell receptor beta chains listed below, sequenced in a study of beta chain features in type 1 diabetes. These TCRs are of unknown antigen specificity. The isolated RNA, all of it, was reverse transcribed, so expressed TCRB transcripts were what got sequenced. Sequenced by immunoSEQ multiplex PCR; TCRdb stores in-frame clones only, minus some. The sample lists about 700,000 clones, roughly an eighth seen once, with 0.02% to 0.025% in the top ten. Study results and limitations: A moderate, significant TCRB CDR3 shortening appeared in type 1 diabetes across four CD4+ subsets.

Sequenced material: naive CD4+ T cells from blood. Receptors were obtained from a man aged 18 to 29 with type 1 diabetes.

The V and J genes are TRBV28 and TRBJ1-2; D is ambiguous. This CDR3 contains 13 residues. Germline values: CDR1 MDHEN, CDR2 SYDVKM. Trimming took off 5 bases at V and 6 bases at J, with 13 bases between the two ends. CDR3 in DNA: TGTGCCAGCAGTCCCCGGGAGGGCGATGGCTACACCTTC. The encoded protein is CASSPREGDGYTF.

The chain has TRBV7-9 and TRBJ2-1; D is possibly TRBD2 (6 bases). Trimming left V 6 bases short and J 6 bases short, with 12 bases between. Germline V gene data show CDR1 as SEHNR and CDR2 as FQNEAQ (reference sequence). There are 13 residues in the CDR3. In DNA form, the CDR3 reads TGTGCCAGCAGTTGGGACTGGTCCAATGAGCAGTTCTTC. The encoded protein is CASSWDWSNEQFF.

This clone was counted between two and nine times. The chain is built from TRBV4-1 and TRBJ1-5; D is possibly TRBD1 (5 bases). Deletions cut 1 base from V and 6 bases from J, with 13 bases between. This CDR3 contains 15 residues. Germline values: CDR1 MGHRA, CDR2 YSYEKL. The CDR3, as DNA: TGCGCCAGCAGCCAAGTGGGACTGAAGGGTCAGCCCCAGCATTTT. Translation gives CASSQVGLKGQPQHF.

V gene TRBV30 combines with J gene TRBJ2-3; D gene unclear. This CDR3 contains 12 residues. Trimming cost V 5 bases and J 1 base, with 7 bases left between them. In germline, CDR1 is GTSNPN, CDR2 SVGIG (reference sequence). The CDR3 region has the DNA TGTGCCTGGGTCGGTGGCACAGATACGCAGTATTTT. It specifies CAWVGGTDTQYF.

This clone was seen a few times. The same CDR3 arises from other DNA sequences in this sample as well. The chain carries TRBV30 and TRBJ1-4, with a tentative D call TRBD1 (6 bases). Germline CDR1 reads GTSNPN; CDR2 reads SVGIG (reference sequence). V shed 5 bases and J shed 5 bases, with 9 bases lying between them. The length of the CDR3 is 12 residues. CDR3 nucleotides: TGTGCCTGGTCCGGGGGCAATGAAAAACTGTTTTTT. Its translation: CAWSGGNEKLFF.

This sequence joins TRBV7-8 and TRBJ2-6; D not certain. Trimming took 5 bases from V and 2 from J, leaving 10 bases between them. Germline-derived CDR1 and CDR2 are SGHVS and FQNEAQ. This CDR3 contains 15 residues. In nucleotides, the CDR3 is TGTGCCAGCAGCCTCTTTATGACTGGGGCCAACGTCCTGACTTTC. It is translated as CASSLFMTGANVLTF.

The chain carries TRBV5-4 and TRBJ2-3, with D unresolved. The ends were cut back, 4 bases at V and 0 bases at J, with 12 bases in the middle. The CDR3 is 15 amino acids. Looked up from germline, CDR1 is SGHNT and CDR2 is YYREEE (reference sequence). CDR3: CASSPAPTSTDTQYF. The CDR3 DNA is TGTGCCAGCAGCCCCGCCCCGACTAGCACAGATACGCAGTATTTT.

This clone turned up a few times. This CDR3 is CAWGQSYEQYF. CDR3 in DNA: TGTGCCTGGGGACAGAGCTACGAGCAGTACTTC. The chain has TRBV30 and TRBJ2-7; the D gene is possibly TRBD1 (6 bases). Between the trimmed V and J ends, which lost 5 bases and 3 bases, there was a span of 8 bases. CDR3 length: 11 residues. The V gene's germline CDR1 is GTSNPN and CDR2 SVGIG (reference sequence).

The chain couples TRBV11-3 to TRBJ1-2; D possibly corresponds to TRBD1 (6 bases). CDR1 is SGHNT and CDR2 is YENEEA in the germline V gene. Trimming left V 5 bases short and J 8 bases short, with 21 bases between. The CDR3 covers 15 residues. The CDR3 sequence is CASSARRTVQGGYTF. The CDR3 DNA is TGTGCCAGCAGCGCCCGAAGGACAGTTCAGGGCGGCTACACCTTC.

The table lists this clone with a few counts. The chain has TRBV4-2 and TRBJ1-1; 7 bases align to TRBD1. The junction had 14 bases not matched to a gene; V was cut back by 4 bases and J by 6 bases. CDR1 and CDR2 from the germline V gene are LGHNA and YNFKEQ. The CDR3 runs to 16 residues. The CDR3 DNA reads as TGTGCCAGCAGCCCCCCTGAGGCGACAGGGAGCCCTGAAGCTTTCTTT. Translated, it gives CASSPPEATGSPEAFF.

In its sample, this clone was seen many times. At the DNA level, this CDR3 is encoded by other sequences in the same sample as well. This chain links TRBV5-4 with TRBJ2-3; 9 nucleotides line up with TRBD2. This CDR3 spans 15 amino acids. The V gene end was trimmed by 0 bases and the J gene end by 1 base; junction bases not matched to a gene: 0. Germline values: CDR1 SGHNT, CDR2 YYREEE (reference sequence). CDR3 nucleotides: TGTGCCAGCAGCTTGGGACTAGCGGGCACAGATACGCAGTATTTT. The encoded protein is CASSLGLAGTDTQYF.

The chain uses TRBV5-1 and TRBJ2-5; 9 bases match TRBD1. The CDR3 runs to 14 residues. Germline V gene sequence: CDR1 SGHRS, CDR2 YFSETQ. J was trimmed by 5 bases and V by 4 bases; bases with no gene match: 6. The CDR3 DNA is TGCGCCAGCAGCGCCGGGACAGGGTCGGAGACCCAGTACTTC. The encoded protein is CASSAGTGSETQYF. The variable domain in full, with the rest retrieved from reference TRBV5-1 and TRBJ2-5, is KAGVTQTPRYLIKTRGQQVTLSCSPISGHRSVSWYQQTPGQGLQFLFEYFSETQRNKGNFPGRFSGRQFSNSRSEMNVSTLELGDSALYLCASSAGTGSETQYFGPGTRLLVL.

This clone came up a few times. J is TRBJ2-6 and V is TRBV19; 8 bases map to TRBD1. Trimming cost V 9 bases and J 0 bases; bases outside gene matches: 4. Per germline, CDR1 LNHDA and CDR2 SQIVND (reference sequence). The CDR3 totals 15 residues. The CDR3 loop is CASRDRPSGANVLTF. The CDR3 DNA reads as TGTGCCAGCCGGGACAGGCCCTCTGGGGCCAACGTCCTGACTTTC.

The chain joins TRBV25-1 to TRBJ2-4, with a weak D call TRBD1 (6 bases). The CDR3 runs to 13 residues. V dropped 3 bases and J dropped 7 bases, with 10 bases sitting between them. Germline CDR1 MGHDK, CDR2 SYGVNS. Written as DNA, the CDR3 is TGTGCCAGCAGTGAGGGGGCTGGGAACATTCAGTACTTC. Protein sequence: CASSEGAGNIQYF.

This clone was counted only a few times. The V call is TRBV7-2, the J call TRBJ2-7, with D possibly matching TRBD2 (6 bases). The CDR3 covers 14 residues. With 8 bases removed from V and 7 bases from J, the gap between germline ends came to 21 bases. Germline lookup yields CDR1 SGHTA and CDR2 FQGNSA. CDR3 region: CASAGILIAGEQYF. The CDR3 region has the DNA TGTGCCAGCGCCGGGATCCTCATTGCGGGGGAGCAGTACTTC.

The genes are TRBV5-6 and TRBJ2-5, with TRBD1 identical over 9 bases. Trimming at V came to 5 bases and at J to 3 bases, leaving 5 bases not matched to a gene. The CDR3 sequence is 14 residues long. Germline-derived CDR1 and CDR2 are SGHDT and YYEEEE. The DNA for the CDR3 is TGTGCCAGCAGATCCCGGGACAGGGAAGAGACCCAGTACTTC. Its translation is CASRSRDREETQYF. Based on the CDR3 plus reference TRBV5-6 and TRBJ2-5, the full variable domain is DAGVTQSPTHLIKTRGQQVTLRCSPKSGHDTVSWYQQALGQGPQFIFQYYEEEERQRGNFPDRFSGHQFPNYSSELNVNALLLGDSALYLCASRSRDREETQYFGPGTRLLVL.

A few counts support this clone. The rearrangement uses TRBV29-1 and TRBJ1-1; no reliable D call. Germline CDR1 reads SQVTM; CDR2 reads ANQGSEA. This CDR3 region has 13 residues. The V end was cut by 1 base, the J end by 3 bases, with 9 bases between. The chain's CDR3 is CSVEVTGHTEAFF. CDR3 coding DNA: TGCAGCGTTGAAGTGACTGGACACACTGAAGCTTTCTTT.

This clone showed up just a few times. V and J are TRBV30 and TRBJ2-7; D gene unclear. There are 14 residues in the CDR3. Germline lookup yields CDR1 GTSNPN and CDR2 SVGIG (reference sequence). Trimming removed 2 bases from V and 7 bases from J, with 18 bases in between. In DNA, the CDR3 is TGTGCCTGGAGTAAGGTTGACCCCCGCTGGGAGCAGTACTTC. Translated: CAWSKVDPRWEQYF.

This clone showed up just a few times. The chain has TRBV4-1 and TRBJ1-4, with TRBD1 matching 7 bases. Germline-derived CDR1 and CDR2 are MGHRA and YSYEKL. There are 15 residues in the CDR3. Germline trimming cut 6 bases from V and 7 bases from J; bases unmatched to any gene: 11. Here the CDR3 DNA reads TGCGCCAGCAGTAAGCGGGAGACAGGGCTTGAAAAACTGTTTTTT. As protein: CASSKRETGLEKLFF.

This clone was seen more than once but under ten times. The V and J genes are TRBV5-4 and TRBJ2-7, with D possibly TRBD1 on 5 matching bases. This CDR3 has 14 amino acids. Germline values: CDR1 SGHNT, CDR2 YYREEE (reference sequence). V lost 0 bases and J 2 bases, leaving 9 bases between the germline ends. CDR3 loop: CASSLGQTAYEQYF. For the CDR3, the DNA is TGTGCCAGCAGCTTGGGACAGACAGCCTACGAGCAGTACTTC.

The table lists this clone with a few counts. The J gene is TRBJ2-2, the V gene TRBV15; D may be TRBD1 or TRBD2 (5 bases each). Deletions cut 8 bases from V and 2 bases from J, with 15 bases between. The CDR3 covers 15 residues. The germline V gene encodes CDR1 LNHNV and CDR2 YYDKDF (reference sequence). The CDR3 reads CATGGWLGNTGELFF. The CDR3 DNA follows: TGTGCCACCGGGGGATGGCTGGGAAACACCGGGGAGCTGTTTTTT.

This chain uses TRBV6-1 with TRBJ2-7, with 8 bases fitting TRBD2. J was trimmed by 2 bases and V by 7 bases; bases with no gene match: 4. Germline-derived CDR1 and CDR2 are MNHNS and SASEGT. This CDR3 has 13 residues. The CDR3 DNA reads as TGTGCCAGCAAGAGCGGGGGCACCTACGAGCAGTACTTC. This translates into CASKSGGTYEQYF.

This chain joins TRBV11-1 and TRBJ2-1, with 13 bases matching TRBD2. Trimming took 3 bases from V and 6 from J; bases not matched to a gene: 5. The CDR3 is made up of 16 amino acids. Germline assignment: CDR1 SGHAT and CDR2 FQDESV (reference sequence). The CDR3 DNA follows: TGTGCCAGCAGCTTGGGTAGACTAGCGGGGGGCAATGAGCAGTTCTTC. This gives the protein CASSLGRLAGGNEQFF.

This clone was detected only a few times. The rearrangement uses TRBV4-2 and TRBJ2-7; 8 bases are shared with TRBD1. Per germline, CDR1 LGHNA and CDR2 YNFKEQ. The V segment lost 3 bases and the J segment 2 bases; nucleotides outside the gene matches: 6. CDR3 length: 15 residues. CDR3 coding DNA: TGTGCCAGCAGCCATATCACAGGGGGTGCCTACGAGCAGTACTTC. Translation: CASSHITGGAYEQYF.